The 27 T cell receptor beta chains below come from one sample, sequenced in a study of cytomegalovirus exposure and HLA in healthy donors. Use of 60 Vbeta and 13 Jbeta primers characterized the PCR. The repertoire was sequenced with immunoSEQ multiplex PCR; TCRdb's copy has only in-frame clones and lacks some. The table shows 150,000 to 200,000 clones, with almost 85% occurring only once. Material for sequencing was PBMCs. All receptors derive from a boy between 2 and 10 years old in good health and CMV-seronegative.

The CDR3 loop is CSVETTGGFTDTQYF. The CDR3 DNA reads as TGCAGCGTTGAAACCACAGGGGGCTTCACAGATACGCAGTATTTT. The chain combines TRBV29-1 with TRBJ2-3; the match to TRBD1 covers 9 bases. In germline, CDR1 is SQVTM, CDR2 ANQGSEA. This CDR3 is 15 amino acids long. The J segment lost 2 bases and the V segment lost 2 bases, leaving 5 bases of the junction unmatched.

The CDR3 here is CASSSLAGASKDGYTF. In nucleotides, the CDR3 is TGTGCCAGCAGCTCACTGGCAGGGGCGTCTAAGGATGGCTACACCTTC. The chain recombines TRBV11-2 with TRBJ1-2; perhaps TRBD1 as D (6 bases). The V gene's germline CDR1 is SGHAT and CDR2 FQNNGV. Deletions cut 4 bases from V and 6 bases from J, with 21 bases between. The CDR3 runs to 16 residues.

The chain joins TRBV4-1 to TRBJ2-1; D perhaps matches TRBD2 (5 bases). The V and J ends lost 2 bases and 9 bases respectively, with 14 bases between them. The CDR3 spans 14 residues. From germline, CDR1 is MGHRA and CDR2 YSYEKL. This CDR3 is CASSQPYVGGEQFF. The CDR3 DNA is TGCGCCAGCAGCCAACCCTACGTAGGAGGTGAGCAGTTCTTC.

The gene calls are TRBV7-2 and TRBJ1-1; no firm D call. The V end was cut by 5 bases, the J end by 2 bases, with 6 bases between. CDR3 length equals 12 residues. The germline gives CDR1 SGHTA, CDR2 FQGNSA. The CDR3 coding sequence is TGTGCCAGCAGCCGGACTAACACTGAAGCTTTCTTT. This translates into CASSRTNTEAFF.

The chain couples TRBV4-1 to TRBJ2-7; D call uncertain. The CDR3 length is 11 residues. V lost 2 bases, J lost 5 bases, and 4 bases lay in between. Germline CDR1 MGHRA, CDR2 YSYEKL. The CDR3 DNA follows: TGCGCCAGCAGCCAATTTAACGAGCAGTACTTC. Protein product: CASSQFNEQYF.

This clone came up once. V is TRBV5-4 and J is TRBJ2-7, with D possibly TRBD1 on 5 matching bases. The CDR3 has 15 amino acids. V lost 4 bases and J lost 0, with 14 bases in between. Germline loops: CDR1 SGHNT, CDR2 YYREEE (reference sequence). DNA of the CDR3: TGTGCCAGCAGCCCTTGGGGCTTGAGCTCCTACGAGCAGTACTTC. This encodes CASSPWGLSSYEQYF.

This clone was seen just once. This chain joins TRBV14 and TRBJ1-3; D is possibly TRBD1 (5 bases). The CDR3 is 18 residues long. Germline CDR1 is SGHDN and CDR2 is FVKESK. V lost 0 bases and J 3 bases, leaving 18 bases between the germline ends. DNA for the CDR3: TGTGCCAGCAGCCAAGACAGGGCCCTTGACAGACTTGGAAACACCATATATTTT. Protein: CASSQDRALDRLGNTIYF.

This chain uses TRBV5-1 with TRBJ2-6, with 12 bases matching TRBD2. V dropped 4 bases and J dropped 0; count of bases not matched to a gene: 8. Germline V gene sequence: CDR1 SGHRS, CDR2 YFSETQ. The CDR3 is 19 residues long. Here the CDR3 reads CASSIRTSGVVSGANVLTF. The DNA for the CDR3 is TGCGCCAGCAGCATTAGGACTAGCGGGGTCGTCTCTGGGGCCAACGTCCTGACTTTC.

The chain is built from TRBV27 and TRBJ2-1, with 10 bases aligning to TRBD2. Germline assignment: CDR1 MNHEY and CDR2 SMNVEV (reference sequence). This CDR3 has 14 residues. Germline trimming cut 8 bases from V and 3 bases from J; bases unmatched to any gene: 4. In DNA form, the CDR3 reads TGTGCCAGCTTAGCGGGAGGCGGCTACAATGAGCAGTTCTTC. Translated, it gives CASLAGGGYNEQFF.

This chain uses TRBV4-2 with TRBJ2-5, with TRBD2 matching over 8 bases. J was trimmed by 5 bases and V by 4 bases; bases with no gene match: 9. The CDR3 covers 15 residues. Germline assignment: CDR1 LGHNA and CDR2 YNFKEQ. The CDR3 nucleotides are TGTGCCAGCAGCCGTGGACTAGCTGCTGCGGAGACCCAGTACTTC. Translating it yields CASSRGLAAAETQYF.

A single count supports this clone. The genes are TRBV19 and TRBJ1-6, with no clear D. The germline V and J ends were trimmed by 9 bases and 4 bases, with 7 bases remaining between them. The CDR3 covers 12 residues. CDR1 is LNHDA, CDR2 SQIVND, per germline (reference sequence). The CDR3: CASRVYNSPLHF. CDR3 nucleotide sequence: TGTGCCAGCCGGGTGTATAATTCACCCCTCCACTTT.

The chain has TRBV5-1 and TRBJ2-7; D uncertain. The CDR3 contains 17 residues. V was clipped by 1 base and J by 0 bases, with 17 bases between them. The germline V gene has CDR1 SGHRS and CDR2 YFSETQ. The CDR3 DNA is TGCGCCAGCAGCTTGCTGCCAGGCTCCCCTTTCTCCTACGAGCAGTACTTC. Translation: CASSLLPGSPFSYEQYF.

The J gene is TRBJ2-5, the V gene TRBV18; TRBD2 matches at 9 bases. Germline lookup yields CDR1 KGHSH and CDR2 LQKENI. Trimming took 5 bases from V and 5 from J; bases not matched to a gene: 3. The CDR3 is made up of 13 amino acids. The CDR3 bases are TGTGCCAGCTCAAGCGGGGGGCACGAGACCCAGTACTTC. Protein sequence: CASSSGGHETQYF.

This clone has a single count. This chain uses TRBV5-6 with TRBJ2-5; TRBD1 aligns across 10 bases. The J call may not be correct, given that the DNA end is closer to TRBJ2-7. This CDR3 has 12 amino acids. The germline V gene encodes CDR1 SGHDT and CDR2 YYEEEE. The CDR3 DNA reads as TGTGCCAGCAGGGGACAGGGGTACGAGCAGTACTTC. Translating it yields CASRGQGYEQYF.

The rearrangement joins TRBV18 to TRBJ1-5, with 7 positions matching TRBD1. Germline CDR1 and CDR2: KGHSH and LQKENI. The trim removed 4 bases at V and 7 bases at J, leaving 7 bases unmatched. The CDR3 contains 14 residues. This CDR3 reads CASSQGQSEQPQHF. CDR3 nucleotide sequence: TGTGCCAGCTCACAGGGACAGTCAGAGCAGCCCCAGCATTTT.

In DNA, the CDR3 is TGTGCCAGCAGCTTTTCCCTGAGCAATGTGGATACGCAGTATTTT. Its translation is CASSFSLSNVDTQYF. This rearrangement joins TRBV7-6 to TRBJ2-3; no definite D call. Germline CDR1 reads SGHVS; CDR2 reads FNYEAQ. Deletions cut 3 bases from V and 6 bases from J, with 16 bases between. The CDR3 consists of 15 residues.

CDR3 nucleotide sequence: TGTGCCAGCAGTGAAAACTACATGAACACTGAAGCTTTCTTT. The encoded protein is CASSENYMNTEAFF. The rearrangement uses TRBV2 and TRBJ1-1; no clear D. Germline V lookup: CDR1 SNHLY, CDR2 FYNNEI. The CDR3 is 14 residues long. V lost 2 bases and J 0 bases, leaving 7 bases between the germline ends.

The chain uses TRBV5-6 and TRBJ1-6, with unresolved D. V lost 5 bases, J lost 3 bases, and 6 bases lay in between. CDR1 SGHDT and CDR2 YYEEEE come from the germline V gene. The CDR3 consists of 13 residues. DNA of the CDR3: TGTGCCAGCAGTCGGGGCTATAATTCACCCCTCCACTTT. Its translation: CASSRGYNSPLHF.

V is TRBV9 and J is TRBJ2-1, with D perhaps matching TRBD2 (5 bases). Looked up from germline, CDR1 is SGDLS and CDR2 is YYNGEE. The CDR3 sequence is 15 residues long. The V end lost 2 bases, the J end lost 4 bases, and 13 bases lay between the germline ends. The CDR3 DNA is TGTGCCAGCAGCGTGGCCAGCGGACTTTACAATGAGCAGTTCTTC. It is translated as CASSVASGLYNEQFF.

The chain uses TRBV10-3 and TRBJ1-1, with D perhaps TRBD1 (5 bases). V dropped 6 bases and J dropped 0 bases, with 11 bases sitting between them. The CDR3 runs to 14 residues. Germline V lookup: CDR1 ENHRY, CDR2 SYGVKD. The CDR3 protein is CAIRGTGVNTEAFF. DNA for the CDR3: TGTGCCATCAGGGGAACAGGAGTGAACACTGAAGCTTTCTTT.

This chain links TRBV13 with TRBJ2-1; TRBD2 agrees at 8 bases. CDR1 and CDR2 (germline): PRHDT, FYEKMQ (reference sequence). The trim removed 0 bases at V and 2 bases at J, leaving 0 bases unmatched. There are 15 residues in the CDR3. In DNA, the CDR3 is TGTGCCAGCAGCTTAGGCGGGAGGGCCTACAATGAGCAGTTCTTC. Protein product: CASSLGGRAYNEQFF.

The gene calls are TRBV10-3 and TRBJ1-1, with TRBD1 as a possible D gene (5 bases). This CDR3 is built from 13 residues. Trimming removed 7 bases from V and 0 bases from J, with 9 bases in between. Germline assignment: CDR1 ENHRY and CDR2 SYGVKD. The CDR3 loop is CAIMRQLNTEAFF. The DNA of the CDR3 is TGTGCCATCATGAGACAGCTGAACACTGAAGCTTTCTTT.

The V gene is TRBV12-5, the J gene TRBJ2-5; 8 bases fit TRBD2. Unmatched junction bases numbered 12, after V lost 1 base and J lost 5 bases. This CDR3 comprises 17 residues. Germline V lookup: CDR1 LGHNT, CDR2 FRNRAP. The chain's CDR3 is CASGLDTSGLASETQYF. CDR3 coding DNA: TGTGCTAGTGGTTTGGATACTAGCGGCCTTGCGAGTGAGACCCAGTACTTC.

The CDR3 sequence is CAISESSSGSGELFF. CDR3 nucleotides: TGTGCCATCAGTGAGTCGTCTAGCGGGAGTGGGGAGCTGTTTTTT. V and J are TRBV10-3 and TRBJ2-2; 10 nucleotides align to TRBD2. The V gene end was trimmed by 0 bases and the J gene end by 8 bases; junction bases not matched to a gene: 3. The CDR3 has 15 amino acids. Germline V gene lookup returns CDR1 ENHRY and CDR2 SYGVKD.

This clone was observed a handful of times. The V and J genes are TRBV5-1 and TRBJ1-4, with D possibly TRBD1 on 5 matching bases. Trimming cost V 3 bases and J 6 bases, with 9 bases left between them. The CDR3 has 13 amino acids. Germline V CDR1 and CDR2: SGHRS, YFSETQ. Here the CDR3 DNA reads TGCGCCAGCAGCTCAGGGCTGGATGAAAAACTGTTTTTT. Its protein is CASSSGLDEKLFF.

The J gene is TRBJ2-3, the V gene TRBV10-2, with TRBD2 matching over 10 bases. The CDR3 extends over 14 amino acids. The junction had 3 bases not matched to a gene; V was cut back by 7 bases and J by 2 bases. Germline values: CDR1 WSHSY, CDR2 SAAADI. The chain's CDR3 is CASMTSGYTDTQYF. The DNA of the CDR3 is TGCGCCAGCATGACTAGCGGGTACACAGATACGCAGTATTTT.

The V and J genes are TRBV28 and TRBJ1-2; D gene uncertain. The CDR3 sequence is 16 residues long. CDR1 MDHEN and CDR2 SYDVKM come from the germline V gene. Deletions cut 3 bases from V and 5 bases from J, with 19 bases between. In DNA, the CDR3 is TGTGCCAGCAGTTTGGGTGCAGTGGCCGACTTTTATGGCTACACCTTC. The encoded protein is CASSLGAVADFYGYTF.